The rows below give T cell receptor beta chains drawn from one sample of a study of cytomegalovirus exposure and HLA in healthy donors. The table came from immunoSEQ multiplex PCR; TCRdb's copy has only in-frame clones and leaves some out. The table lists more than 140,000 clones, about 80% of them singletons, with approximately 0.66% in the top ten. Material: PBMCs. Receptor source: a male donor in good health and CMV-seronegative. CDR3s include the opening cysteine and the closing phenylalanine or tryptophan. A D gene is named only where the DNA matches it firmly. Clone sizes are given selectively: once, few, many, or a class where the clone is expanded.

CDR3: CASSPLTGIHTEAFF; DNA: TGCGCCAGCAGCCCCTTGACAGGGATCCACACTGAAGCTTTCTTT; V: TRBV5-1; size: NA; D: TRBD1; J: TRBJ1-1
CDR3: CASSPPGRRGAEAFF; DNA: TGTGCCAGCAGCCCCCCGGGCCGGCGCGGGGCTGAAGCTTTCTTT; V: TRBV7-8; size: few; D: NA; J: TRBJ1-1
CDR3: CASSQTGVVTEAFF; DNA: TGCGCCAGCAGCCAGACAGGGGTTGTCACTGAAGCTTTCTTT; V: TRBV4-1; size: once; D: TRBD1; J: TRBJ1-1
CDR3: CAWSVPGVKIYGYTF; DNA: TGTGCCTGGAGTGTACCGGGAGTTAAGATTTATGGCTACACCTTC; V: TRBV30; size: NA; D: NA; J: TRBJ1-2
CDR3: CASSPGQGAGYEQYF; DNA: TGTGCCAGCTCACCGGGACAGGGGGCGGGATACGAGCAGTACTTC; V: TRBV18; size: NA; D: TRBD1; J: TRBJ2-7
CDR3: CASSDSGSRGYTF; DNA: TGTGCCAGCAGTGACTCAGGATCTCGGGGCTACACCTTC; V: TRBV2; size: NA; D: NA; J: TRBJ1-2
CDR3: CATRQGPNSNQPQHF; DNA: TGCGCCACGAGACAGGGCCCCAATAGCAATCAGCCCCAGCATTTT; V: TRBV5-1; size: NA; D: TRBD1; J: TRBJ1-5
CDR3: CASSMGQGVSYEQYF; DNA: TGTGCCAGCAGCATGGGACAGGGGGTTTCCTACGAGCAGTACTTC; V: TRBV5-4; size: NA; D: TRBD1; J: TRBJ2-7
CDR3: CASSSEDRRGGKLFF; DNA: TGTGCCAGCAGCTCGGAGGACCGCCGAGGGGGAAAACTGTTTTTT; V: TRBV7-9; size: few; D: NA; J: TRBJ1-4
CDR3: CASSVGTSGGTRTDTQYF; DNA: TGTGCCAGCAGCGTAGGGACTAGCGGGGGGACCCGCACAGATACGCAGTATTTT; V: TRBV9; size: NA; D: TRBD2; J: TRBJ2-3
CDR3: CASSQEVQGYEQYF; DNA: TGTGCCAGCAGCCAAGAGGTTCAGGGTTACGAGCAGTACTTC; V: TRBV4-2; size: NA; D: NA; J: TRBJ2-7
CDR3: CASSVGSETYYEQYF; DNA: TGTGCCAGCAGCGTAGGAAGTGAGACATACTACGAGCAGTACTTC; V: TRBV9; size: NA; D: NA; J: TRBJ2-7
CDR3: CASSHRVHEQYF; DNA: TGTGCCAGCAGCCACAGGGTCCACGAGCAGTACTTC; V: TRBV11-1; size: NA; D: NA; J: TRBJ2-7
CDR3: CASSQGLAVLNEQFF; DNA: TGTGCCAGCAGCCAGGGACTAGCGGTGCTTAATGAGCAGTTCTTC; V: TRBV2; size: few; D: TRBD2; J: TRBJ2-1
CDR3: CASSLDRSQGAREQYF; DNA: TGTGCCAGCAGCTTAGATAGGAGTCAGGGGGCTCGCGAGCAGTACTTC; V: TRBV11-2; size: NA; D: TRBD1; J: TRBJ2-7
CDR3: CASSVGVGGTWEQFF; DNA: TGTGCCAGCAGCGTAGGGGTGGGGGGTACTTGGGAGCAGTTCTTC; V: TRBV9; size: NA; D: NA; J: TRBJ2-1
CDR3: CASSETGTSGTGELFF; DNA: TGTGCCAGCAGCGAAACCGGGACTAGCGGCACCGGGGAGCTGTTTTTT; V: TRBV25-1; size: NA; D: TRBD2; J: TRBJ2-2
CDR3: CASSALAGGVNEQFF; DNA: TGTGCCAGTAGTGCACTAGCGGGAGGGGTCAATGAGCAGTTCTTC; V: TRBV19; size: NA; D: TRBD2; J: TRBJ2-1
CDR3: CASSPSQGFTEAFF; DNA: TGTGCCAGCTCACCGTCACAGGGATTCACTGAAGCTTTCTTT; V: TRBV18; size: NA; D: NA; J: TRBJ1-1
CDR3: CAWTGRAGETQYF; DNA: TGTGCCTGGACGGGAAGGGCGGGAGAGACCCAGTACTTC; V: TRBV30; size: NA; D: NA; J: TRBJ2-5
CDR3: CASSSQAGTTDTQYF; DNA: TGTGCCAGCAGCTCCCAAGCGGGAACCACAGATACGCAGTATTTT; V: TRBV7-3; size: few; D: TRBD2; J: TRBJ2-3
CDR3: CASSQSGGTVGETQYF; DNA: TGCGCCAGCAGCCAAAGCGGGGGCACAGTGGGAGAGACCCAGTACTTC; V: TRBV4-3; size: NA; D: TRBD2; J: TRBJ2-5
CDR3: CASSVERGNQPQHF; DNA: TGTGCCAGCAGTGTGGAGAGGGGCAATCAGCCCCAGCATTTT; V: TRBV2; size: NA; D: NA; J: TRBJ1-5
CDR3: CASSFKWGGANYGYTF; DNA: TGCGCCAGCAGCTTCAAGTGGGGAGGGGCGAACTATGGCTACACCTTC; V: TRBV5-1; size: NA; D: NA; J: TRBJ1-2
CDR3: CASSATGRITEAFF; DNA: TGTGCCAGCAGCGCAACAGGACGGATAACTGAAGCTTTCTTT; V: TRBV7-3; size: NA; D: NA; J: TRBJ1-1
CDR3: CAWSVYTGARTEAFF; DNA: TGTGCCTGGAGTGTATATACAGGGGCAAGAACTGAAGCTTTCTTT; V: TRBV30; size: NA; D: TRBD1; J: TRBJ1-1